Below are 13 T cell receptor beta chains sequenced from a single sample in a study of tumor-infiltrating lymphocytes in primary liver carcinoma. From around 0.5 ug total RNA, TCR beta cDNA was generated with a primer in the constant region. Library construction for TCR beta comprised three nested multiplex PCR rounds performed with slightly modified ARM-PCR. The first two PCR rounds used TRBV1-TRBV30 forward primers with a C-beta reverse primer, around 10 cycles each. TCRdb processed the multiplex PCR reads anew with MiXCR; each CDR3 protein has one entry. The sample has about 320,000 distinct CDR3 sequences, about 62% seen once. Germline DNA was also extracted, with blood RNA taken from unsorted whole blood. Sample: peripheral blood. The receptors derive from a man aged 35-49 years with primary liver carcinoma and hepatitis B virus infection.

In this sample, this clonotype turned up many times. The J gene is TRBJ2-3, the V gene TRBV5-5; D is undetermined. This CDR3 spans 14 amino acids. The V end was cut by 4 bases, the J end by 6 bases, with 15 bases between. Germline V gene data show CDR1 as SGHKS and CDR2 as YYEKEE (reference sequence). The CDR3 nucleotides are TGTGCCAGCAGCCCCACCTCGACCGATGATACGCAGTATTTT. This codes for CASSPTSTDDTQYF.

This clonotype occurred a few times. The J gene is TRBJ2-7, the V gene TRBV30; D may correspond to TRBD1 or TRBD2 (6 bases each). The germline V gene has CDR1 GTSNPN and CDR2 SVGIG (reference sequence). V lost 1 base to trimming and J lost 0 bases, with 10 bases between them. This CDR3 has 14 amino acids. The CDR3 DNA follows: TGTGCCTGGAGTGAGGGGGGAAGCTCCTACGAGCAGTACTTC. It encodes CAWSEGGSSYEQYF.

This clonotype was observed a handful of times. This chain links TRBV28 with TRBJ1-4; TRBD1 agrees at 7 bases. The CDR3 is 15 residues long. V lost 5 bases and J lost 4; bases outside the gene matches: 7. Germline V CDR1 and CDR2: MDHEN, SYDVKM. For the CDR3, the DNA is TGTGCCAGCAGTCCCCCGGGACAGATTAATGAAAAACTGTTTTTT. This translates into CASSPPGQINEKLFF.

The chain couples TRBV15 to TRBJ2-4; 7 positions agree with TRBD1. The CDR3 is 14 residues long. Losses at the gene ends were 6 bases for V and 5 bases for J; bases not matched to a gene: 7. Germline V gene data show CDR1 as LNHNV and CDR2 as YYDKDF (reference sequence). The CDR3, as DNA: TGTGCCACCAGAGGGGGCGAGAGGGAAAACATTCAGTACTTC. As protein: CATRGGERENIQYF.

A note on this clonotype: A read error is possible here, since a much larger clone lies one base away. V gene TRBV29-1 combines with J gene TRBJ1-5, with D possibly TRBD1 on 5 matching bases. From germline, CDR1 is SQVTM and CDR2 ANQGSEA. The CDR3 spans 12 residues. Between the trimmed V and J ends, which lost 8 bases and 6 bases, there was a span of 14 bases. CDR3 nucleotides: TGCAGCTTTCGACGGGGCAGTCAGCCCCAGCATTTT. It translates to CSFRRGSQPQHF.

This clonotype was seen only a few times. This chain links TRBV5-4 with TRBJ2-3; possible D gene TRBD1, 5 bases. Per germline, CDR1 SGHNT and CDR2 YYREEE (reference sequence). Trimming cost V 4 bases and J 2 bases, with 20 bases left between them. The CDR3 is 17 residues long. Here the CDR3 reads CASSRPTVALNTDTQYF. The CDR3 coding sequence is TGTGCCAGCAGCCGACCGACAGTGGCTCTCAACACAGATACGCAGTATTTT.

The V gene is TRBV6-2 or TRBV6-3, the J gene TRBJ2-2; D gene ambiguous. The V gene lost 4 bases and the J gene lost 0 bases, with 15 bases spanning the gap. The CDR3 contains 17 residues. In germline, CDR1 is MNHEY, CDR2 SVGEGT. The CDR3 is CASSCSLRCANTGELFF. The CDR3 DNA follows: TGTGCCAGCAGTTGCAGTCTCCGGTGCGCGAACACCGGGGAGCTGTTTTTT.

The table lists this clonotype with a count of one. A much bigger clone sits one base away, suggesting this may be a read error. V is TRBV6-5 and J is TRBJ2-3; TRBD1 aligns across 8 bases. There are 14 residues in the CDR3. Per germline, CDR1 MNHEY and CDR2 SVGAGI. CDR3 protein: CTSSLRTGSDTQYF. In nucleotides, the CDR3 is TGTACCAGCAGTCTAAGGACAGGGTCAGATACGCAGTATTTT.

In regard to this clonotype: The junction departs from germline at one end; a sequencing error may be responsible. The rearrangement uses TRBV11-2 and TRBJ2-5; TRBD2 might be the D (5 bases). Germline CDR1 is SGHAT and CDR2 is FQNNGV. This CDR3 comprises 14 residues. CDR3 residues: CTSSFGRGQETQYF. In nucleotides, the CDR3 is TGTACCAGCAGCTTTGGTCGGGGCCAAGAGACCCAGTACTTC.

Many counts were recorded for this clonotype. CDR3 residues: CASRDTDRGTDTQYF. The CDR3 coding sequence is TGTGCCAGCAGAGATACGGACAGGGGCACAGATACGCAGTATTTT. The chain couples TRBV12-3 or TRBV12-4 to TRBJ2-3, with TRBD1 matching 8 bases. Trimming at V came to 6 bases and at J to 1 base, leaving 6 bases not matched to a gene. The CDR3 length is 15 residues.

The V gene is TRBV6-5, the J gene TRBJ2-5; 7 nucleotides align to TRBD2. This CDR3 is built from 16 residues. Losses at the gene ends were 4 bases for V and 4 bases for J; bases not matched to a gene: 12. Germline CDR1 MNHEY, CDR2 SVGAGI. CDR3 loop: CASSCSVLAGIETQYF. The DNA for the CDR3 is TGTGCCAGCAGTTGCTCTGTATTAGCGGGTATAGAGACCCAGTACTTC.

The CDR3 DNA reads TGTGCCAGCAGCAAACTAGGAGTTTACGAGCAGTACTTC. Its protein product is CASSKLGVYEQYF. The chain employs TRBV28 and TRBJ2-7, with D possibly TRBD2 on 5 matching bases. This CDR3 region has 13 residues. Trimming pared 6 bases from V and 4 bases from J, leaving 13 bases between. Germline assignment: CDR1 MDHEN and CDR2 SYDVKM.

This clonotype appeared a single time. Germline is not matched at one junction end, which may reflect a read error. The genes are TRBV5-5 and TRBJ2-1, with 7 bases fitting TRBD1. This CDR3 contains 15 residues. Per germline, CDR1 SGHKS and CDR2 YYEKEE (reference sequence). The CDR3 nucleotides read TGTGCCAGCAGCTTACAGGGGAGCTCCTACAATAAGCAGTTCTTC. The encoded protein is CASSLQGSSYNKQFF.